The 26 T cell receptor beta chains listed next were all sequenced from one sample in a study of blood T cell repertoires in COVID-19. The protocol was immunoSEQ multiplex PCR, while the TCRdb copy is restricted to in-frame clones and leaves out a portion. This table holds approximately 250,000 clones, roughly 86% found once. The sequenced sample was peripheral blood. These receptors originate from a woman at least 80 years old with COVID-19, enrolled during active disease.

The J gene is TRBJ1-2, the V gene TRBV5-4; TRBD1 is a possible D gene (6 bases). Germline-derived CDR1 and CDR2 are SGHNT and YYREEE (reference sequence). The V gene lost 6 bases and the J gene lost 7 bases, with 25 bases spanning the gap. This CDR3 is 16 amino acids long. The CDR3 DNA is TGTGCCAGCACCTTCTGGGGGGGGCAGGGGAACGGTGGCTACACCTTC. The encoded protein is CASTFWGGQGNGGYTF. Based on the CDR3 plus reference TRBV5-4 and TRBJ1-2, the full variable domain is ETGVTQSPTHLIKTRGQQVTLRCSSQSGHNTVSWYQQALGQGPQFIFQYYREEENGRGNFPPRFSGLQFPNYSSELNVNALELDDSALYLCASTFWGGQGNGGYTFGSGTRLTVV.

This rearrangement joins TRBV10-3 to TRBJ2-1; 14 nucleotides agree with TRBD2. The germline V gene encodes CDR1 ENHRY and CDR2 SYGVKD. V lost 10 bases to trimming and J lost 10 bases; unmatched junction nucleotides: 6. The CDR3 runs to 13 residues. The CDR3 reads CATGLAGGEEQFF. Written as DNA, the CDR3 is TGTGCCACCGGACTAGCGGGGGGTGAGGAGCAGTTCTTC.

The chain recombines TRBV7-3 with TRBJ2-3; D might be TRBD2 (6 bases). Germline CDR1 and CDR2: SGHTA and FQGTGA. The CDR3 contains 15 residues. Between the trimmed V and J ends, which lost 5 bases and 0 bases, there was a span of 12 bases. CDR3 nucleotide sequence: TGTGCCAGCAGCCCGGGACTTTTTAGCACAGATACGCAGTATTTT. As protein: CASSPGLFSTDTQYF.

The chain joins TRBV6-6 to TRBJ2-3, with TRBD2 matching over 9 bases. Trimming cost V 7 bases and J 5 bases; bases outside gene matches: 13. This CDR3 is 16 amino acids long. Germline lookup yields CDR1 MNHNY and CDR2 SVGAGI (reference sequence). CDR3: CASTVRGGGAGDTQYF. CDR3 sequence (DNA): TGTGCCAGCACCGTCCGGGGCGGGGGGGCTGGAGATACGCAGTATTTT.

CDR3 DNA sequence: TGTGCCAGCAGCCAAGATAGGACTGGCACAGATACGCAGTATTTT. It is translated as CASSQDRTGTDTQYF. The chain recombines TRBV4-2 with TRBJ2-3, with D possibly TRBD2 on 5 matching bases. This CDR3 is 15 amino acids long. The V gene lost 0 bases and the J gene lost 1 base, with 8 bases spanning the gap. Germline-derived CDR1 and CDR2 are LGHNA and YNFKEQ.

CDR3 loop: CASSPSPRGLTGNTIYF. CDR3 in DNA: TGTGCCAGCAGCCCTAGCCCCAGGGGGCTAACTGGAAACACCATATATTTT. The chain is built from TRBV7-2 and TRBJ1-3; 8 positions match TRBD1. CDR1 is SGHTA and CDR2 is FQGNSA in the germline V gene. V gave up 5 bases and J gave up 2 bases; unmatched junction bases: 11. CDR3 length equals 17 residues. The full variable domain, completed using reference TRBV7-2 and TRBJ1-3, is GAGVSQSPSNKVTEKGKDVELRCDPISGHTALYWYRQSLGQGLEFLIYFQGNSAPDKSGLPSDRFSAERTGGSVSTLTIQRTQQEDSAVYLCASSPSPRGLTGNTIYFGEGSWLTVV.

The V gene is TRBV6-2 or TRBV6-3, the J gene TRBJ1-1; tentatively, D is TRBD1 (5 bases). V shed 1 base and J shed 1 base, with 13 bases lying between them. Germline values: CDR1 MNHEY, CDR2 SVGEGT. The CDR3 has 16 residues. The CDR3 DNA follows: TGTGCCAGCAGTTACTTGCCCAGGGTGGGGAACACTGAAGCTTTCTTT. Translating gives CASSYLPRVGNTEAFF.

J is TRBJ2-1 and V is TRBV18, with 10 bases matching TRBD2. This CDR3 region has 15 residues. Losses at the gene ends were 4 bases for V and 8 bases for J; bases not matched to a gene: 8. CDR1 is KGHSH, CDR2 LQKENI, per germline. The CDR3 reads CASSRSGGVGDEQFF. The CDR3 DNA is TGTGCCAGCTCACGGAGCGGGGGGGTCGGCGATGAGCAGTTCTTC. The variable domain in full, completed from reference TRBV18 and TRBJ2-1, reads NAGVMQNPRHLVRRRGQEARLRCSPMKGHSHVYWYRQLPEEGLKFMVYLQKENIIDESGMPKERFSAEFPKEGPSILRIQQVVRGDSAAYFCASSRSGGVGDEQFFGPGTRLTVL.

V is TRBV7-8 and J is TRBJ2-3; 9 nucleotides align to TRBD1. The J segment lost 8 bases and the V segment lost 5 bases, leaving 14 bases of the junction unmatched. The CDR3 is 16 amino acids. In germline, CDR1 is SGHVS, CDR2 FQNEAQ. CDR3 nucleotide sequence: TGTGCCAGCAGCCCCTACACAGGGGGCGCGATCGGTACGCAGTATTTT. This sequence encodes CASSPYTGGAIGTQYF.

The gene calls are TRBV6-5 and TRBJ1-2, with 8 bases fitting TRBD1. Germline lookup yields CDR1 MNHEY and CDR2 SVGAGI. The V segment lost 5 bases and the J segment 5 bases; nucleotides outside the gene matches: 4. CDR3 size: 13 residues. CDR3 bases: TGTGCCAGCAGTCCGGACAGGGAATATGGCTACACCTTC. Translation: CASSPDREYGYTF.

This CDR3 is CASSLRSQAFF. The CDR3, as DNA: TGTGCCAGCAGCTTGCGGTCCCAAGCTTTCTTT. This chain uses TRBV7-2 with TRBJ1-1; D is ambiguous. Germline V gene sequence: CDR1 SGHTA, CDR2 FQGNSA. The CDR3 is made up of 11 amino acids. Trimming cost V 3 bases and J 9 bases, with 8 bases left between them.

The chain employs TRBV28 and TRBJ2-3; D might be TRBD1 (5 bases). The CDR3 loop spans 16 amino acids. Trimming left V 3 bases short and J 5 bases short, with 18 bases between. Germline-derived CDR1 and CDR2 are MDHEN and SYDVKM. The chain's CDR3 is CASSFRRSGDRDTQYF. In DNA, the CDR3 is TGTGCCAGCAGTTTTCGTCGCTCCGGTGACAGAGATACGCAGTATTTT.

The chain has TRBV11-2 and TRBJ1-1; D remains unclear. The length of the CDR3 is 14 residues. Germline CDR1 reads SGHAT; CDR2 reads FQNNGV. Trimming left V 5 bases short and J 0 bases short, with 10 bases between. The CDR3 DNA follows: TGTGCCAGCAGCGGAAGTCAGGTGAACACTGAAGCTTTCTTT. Residues: CASSGSQVNTEAFF. The full variable domain, in which reference TRBV11-2 and TRBJ1-1 provide the parts outside the CDR3, is EAGVAQSPRYKIIEKRQSVAFWCNPISGHATLYWYQQILGQGPKLLIQFQNNGVVDDSQLPKDRFSAERLKGVDSTLKIQPAKLEDSAVYLCASSGSQVNTEAFFGQGTRLTVV.

V and J are TRBV19 and TRBJ2-2; 12 bases are shared with TRBD1. The germline CDR1 and CDR2 sequences are LNHDA and SQIVND (reference sequence). With V trimmed by 5 bases and J by 4 bases, 5 bases remained unmatched. This CDR3 comprises 16 residues. CDR3 protein: CASSSGQGAGTGELFF. The CDR3 DNA is TGTGCCAGTAGTTCGGGACAGGGGGCGGGCACCGGGGAGCTGTTTTTT.

This rearrangement joins TRBV3-1 (or the pseudogene TRBV3-2) to TRBJ1-6, with D maybe TRBD1 (6 bases). V was trimmed by 3 bases and J by 6 bases, leaving 15 bases between them. The germline gives CDR1 LGHDT, CDR2 YNNKEL (reference sequence). CDR3 length: 16 residues. CDR3 sequence reads: CASSHRPRGFNSPLHF. The CDR3 coding sequence is TGTGCCAGCAGCCACCGTCCTAGGGGGTTTAATTCACCCCTCCACTTT.

The rearrangement links TRBV3-1 (or the pseudogene TRBV3-2) to TRBJ2-2, with 9 bases lining up with TRBD1. CDR1 is LGHDT and CDR2 is YNNKEL in the germline V gene (reference sequence). Losses at the gene ends were 7 bases for V and 5 bases for J; bases not matched to a gene: 11. The CDR3 extends over 16 amino acids. The CDR3 coding sequence is TGTGCCAGCACCCTAAGAGTTGGACAGGGGACCGGGGAGCTGTTTTTT. This gives the protein CASTLRVGQGTGELFF.

The V call is TRBV7-2, the J call TRBJ1-2; a possible D gene is TRBD1 (5 bases). Trimming took off 4 bases at V and 0 bases at J, with 9 bases between the two ends. CDR1 SGHTA and CDR2 FQGNSA come from the germline V gene. CDR3 length: 14 amino acids. The CDR3 bases are TGTGCCAGCAGCTCCAGGGACTCTAACTATGGCTACACCTTC. Translation: CASSSRDSNYGYTF.

This clone appeared once. V and J are TRBV14 and TRBJ2-4; a weak D match, TRBD1 (6 bases). This CDR3 has 12 amino acids. The germline CDR1 and CDR2 sequences are SGHDN and FVKESK. V was clipped by 4 bases and J by 6 bases, with 7 bases between them. The chain's CDR3 is CASSPDRNIQYF. Here the CDR3 DNA reads TGTGCCAGCAGCCCGGACAGAAACATTCAGTACTTC.

V usage is TRBV7-3 and J usage is TRBJ1-1; TRBD1 might be the D (6 bases). The CDR3 contains 15 residues. From germline, CDR1 is SGHTA and CDR2 FQGTGA. Trimming pared 5 bases from V and 4 bases from J, leaving 17 bases between. The DNA for the CDR3 is TGTGCCAGCAGCCCAAACACAGGGACGGGCACTGAAGCTTTCTTT. This gives the protein CASSPNTGTGTEAFF.

V is TRBV30 and J is TRBJ2-2; TRBD1 is a possible D gene (6 bases). Trimming stripped 1 base from V and 7 bases from J, with 13 bases between. The CDR3 runs 14 residues. The germline V gene has CDR1 GTSNPN and CDR2 SVGIG (reference sequence). Written as DNA, the CDR3 is TGTGCCTGGAGTGCAGGGGTCGGAGGCGGGGAGCTGTTTTTT. It yields the protein CAWSAGVGGGELFF.

This chain links TRBV27 with TRBJ1-4; 7 bases align to TRBD1. The CDR3 runs 15 residues. Germline V lookup: CDR1 MNHEY, CDR2 SMNVEV (reference sequence). Trimming at V came to 3 bases and at J to 4 bases, leaving 5 bases not matched to a gene. The CDR3: CASSFWGQYNEKLFF. The CDR3 bases are TGTGCCAGCAGTTTCTGGGGACAGTATAATGAAAAACTGTTTTTT.

This sequence joins TRBV18 and TRBJ1-4; TRBD1 is a possible D gene (6 bases). CDR3 length: 15 residues. V gave up 2 bases and J gave up 5 bases, with 12 bases separating them. CDR1 and CDR2 (germline): KGHSH, LQKENI. CDR3 residues: CASSPVQGLNEKLFF. The CDR3 nucleotides are TGTGCCAGCTCACCAGTCCAGGGGTTAAATGAAAAACTGTTTTTT.

CDR3 in amino acids: CASSASRGAVTDTQYF. The DNA for the CDR3 is TGTGCCAGCAGCGCTTCCCGGGGGGCCGTTACAGATACGCAGTATTTT. The genes are TRBV5-4 and TRBJ2-3; tentative D call: TRBD2 (7 bases). The CDR3 is made up of 16 amino acids. Between the trimmed V and J ends, which lost 4 bases and 3 bases, there was a span of 18 bases. The germline CDR1 and CDR2 sequences are SGHNT and YYREEE (reference sequence).

The V call is TRBV5-4, the J call TRBJ1-4; the match to TRBD1 covers 10 bases. With V trimmed by 1 base and J by 8 bases, 5 bases remained unmatched. The CDR3 length is 15 residues. The germline V gene has CDR1 SGHNT and CDR2 YYREEE (reference sequence). The CDR3 sequence is CASSLSGTGVEKLFF. The CDR3 DNA follows: TGTGCCAGCAGCTTGTCCGGGACAGGGGTCGAAAAACTGTTTTTT.

The rearrangement uses TRBV28 and TRBJ2-2, with D possibly being TRBD1 (7 bases). The CDR3 has 15 amino acids. V lost 10 bases and J 0 bases, leaving 15 bases between the germline ends. The germline CDR1 and CDR2 sequences are MDHEN and SYDVKM. CDR3 in amino acids: CAIPQGGTNTGELFF. Written as DNA, the CDR3 is TGTGCCATTCCTCAGGGGGGTACGAACACCGGGGAGCTGTTTTTT.

The chain has TRBV12-3 or TRBV12-4 and TRBJ1-2; 9 positions match TRBD1. V lost 6 bases, J lost 4 bases, and 3 bases stayed unmatched. The CDR3 contains 13 residues. The CDR3 sequence: CASSKTGGYGYTF. The CDR3 DNA reads TGTGCCAGCAGCAAGACAGGGGGCTATGGCTACACCTTC.